The sequence of this T cell receptor (beta chain) was determined in a study of blood T cell repertoires in COVID-19. CDR1 is SGDLS, CDR2 YYNGEE, per germline. Trimming shortened V by 2 bases and J by 5 bases, and 13 bases separated the two germline ends. The CDR3 has 14 residues. The repertoire was sequenced with immunoSEQ multiplex PCR; TCRdb's copy has only in-frame clones and lacks some. Here the sample spans under 250,000 clones, around four fifths being singletons. The chain combines TRBV9 with TRBJ1-2, with D possibly TRBD1 on 5 matching bases. The TCR comes from a middle-aged man with active or convalescent COVID-19. The sample consisted of peripheral blood. The CDR3 DNA is TGTGCCAGCAGCGTTGACAGAGGAGCTTATGGCTACACCTTC. Its translation: CASSVDRGAYGYTF.